The sample holds many counts of the clone carrying this T cell receptor beta chain. Its antigen is undetermined. MiXCR, applied by TCRdb to the RT-PCR reads, yields one record per CDR3 protein. The sample lists hundreds of thousands of distinct CDR3 sequences, 22% occurring once. This sample was included in a study of response to subunit inactivated influenza vaccine. The germline CDR1 and CDR2 sequences are MNHEY and SMNVEV (reference sequence). With 0 bases clipped from V and 4 bases from J, the junction kept 11 bases outside the gene matches. There are 17 residues in the CDR3. Study-wide findings and caveats: The study's authors posited that every seasonal influenza vaccination enlists few new T cells.

The genes are TRBV27 and TRBJ1-2; TRBD1 aligns across 7 bases. The sequence derives from a man between 50 and 69 years old who received an inactivated influenza vaccine. This sample comprised PBMCs from blood, obtained 21 months after vaccination. CDR3 sequence (DNA): TGTGCCAGCAGTTTATCCCTCTCCAAGACAGGGCGCTATGGCTACACCTTC. Its protein is CASSLSLSKTGRYGYTF.